This T cell receptor (beta chain) was retrieved from a study of blood T cell repertoires in COVID-19. Study context: There were acute and convalescent COVID-19 samples, and they came from the United States, Italy and Spain. PBMCs, B-cell-depleted T cells, or T cells provided the cDNA or gDNA that made up the material.

The CDR3 length is 14 residues. V was pared by 2 bases and J by 5 bases, with 5 bases of the junction left unmatched. Germline lookup yields CDR1 LGHDT and CDR2 YNNKEL (reference sequence). Original analysis: Amplification with reference gene primers provided the estimates of nucleated cell counts. Assay: immunoSEQ multiplex PCR; the TCRdb copy retains only in-frame clones and omits some. The DNA gave D and trimming, while V, J and clone size come from that table. The sample includes 25,000 to 30,000 clones, about 80% seen only once; the top ten take approximately 40%. The chain couples TRBV3-1 (or the pseudogene TRBV3-2) to TRBJ1-1; TRBD1 aligns across 7 bases. The sequence was obtained from a man in his 70s with acute or convalescent COVID-19. Sequencing was done on a sample of peripheral blood. CDR3 in DNA: TGTGCCAGCAGCCAAAAGGACAGGTTTACTGAAGCTTTCTTT. Translating gives CASSQKDRFTEAFF.